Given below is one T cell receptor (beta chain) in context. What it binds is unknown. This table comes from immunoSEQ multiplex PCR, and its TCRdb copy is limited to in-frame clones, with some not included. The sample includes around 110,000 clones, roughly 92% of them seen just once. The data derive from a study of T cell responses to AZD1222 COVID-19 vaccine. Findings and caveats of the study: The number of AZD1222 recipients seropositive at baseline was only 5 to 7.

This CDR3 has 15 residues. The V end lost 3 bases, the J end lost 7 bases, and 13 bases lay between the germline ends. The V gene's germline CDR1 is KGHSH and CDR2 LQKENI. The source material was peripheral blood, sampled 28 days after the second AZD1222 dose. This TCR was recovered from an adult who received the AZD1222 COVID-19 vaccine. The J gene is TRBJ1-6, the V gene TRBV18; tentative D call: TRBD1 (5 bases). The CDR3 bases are TGTGCCAGCTCACCGTCCGGGACCTCGAATTCACCCCTCCACTTT. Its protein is CASSPSGTSNSPLHF.